A single sample is the source of the 14 T cell receptor beta chains below, sequenced in a study of shared clonotypes between healthy human individuals. Generated by immunoSEQ multiplex PCR, the TCRdb table keeps only in-frame clones and is missing some. The sample lists around 500,000 clones, 70% to 80% seen once, with roughly 13% in the top ten. The sequenced material came from PBMCs. The receptors shown here come from a woman in her thirties or forties in good health. Some clones in this sample may be carry-over from other donors' samples.

The chain combines TRBV10-3 with TRBJ1-1; no clear D gene. Trimming stripped 0 bases from V and 7 bases from J, with 6 bases between. The CDR3 extends over 12 amino acids. Germline lookup yields CDR1 ENHRY and CDR2 SYGVKD. CDR3 amino acids: CAISESADEAFF. CDR3 nucleotide sequence: TGTGCCATCAGTGAGTCGGCGGATGAAGCTTTCTTT.

The chain recombines TRBV7-8 with TRBJ1-1, with D unclear. CDR3 length: 14 amino acids. Germline V gene data show CDR1 as SGHVS and CDR2 as FQNEAQ. V was cut by 2 bases and J by 3 bases, with 10 bases left in between. The CDR3, as DNA: TGTGCCAGCAGCTTATCAGACGTGGACACTGAAGCTTTCTTT. Translating gives CASSLSDVDTEAFF.

The chain combines TRBV13 with TRBJ1-4; 9 positions agree with TRBD1. This CDR3 contains 15 residues. Looked up from germline, CDR1 is PRHDT and CDR2 is FYEKMQ (reference sequence). V was clipped by 5 bases and J by 8 bases; unmatched bases: 9. CDR3 sequence reads: CASSPSGQGGEKLFF. CDR3 nucleotide sequence: TGTGCCAGCAGCCCCTCGGGACAGGGCGGGGAAAAACTGTTTTTT.

The chain is built from TRBV30 and TRBJ2-4; 7 positions agree with TRBD2. CDR1 GTSNPN and CDR2 SVGIG come from the germline V gene (reference sequence). Trimming removed 0 bases from V and 0 bases from J; junction bases left unmatched: 8. The CDR3 runs 17 residues. In DNA form, the CDR3 reads TGTGCCTGGAGTGTACGGGGGGTTTCCCTAGCCAAAAACATTCAGTACTTC. This encodes CAWSVRGVSLAKNIQYF. The full variable domain, with the rest looked up from reference TRBV30 and TRBJ2-4, is SQTIHQWPATLVQPVGSPLSLECTVEGTSNPNLYWYRQAAGRGLQLLFYSVGIGQISSEVPQNLSASRPQDRQFILSSKKLLLSDSGFYLCAWSVRGVSLAKNIQYFGAGTRLSVL.

A remark on this clone: A single base is all that separates this from a far larger clone, so a read error is likely. V usage is TRBV21-1 and J usage is TRBJ2-2. TRBV21-1 is a known pseudogene. The CDR3 is 14 amino acids. CDR3 nucleotides: TGTGCCAGCAGGCCTAGGGCGTACACCGGGGAGCTGTTTTTT. It encodes CASRPRAYTGELFF.

The chain couples TRBV27 to TRBJ1-1, with unresolved D. There are 14 residues in the CDR3. Germline V CDR1 and CDR2: MNHEY, SMNVEV (reference sequence). Trimming left V 5 bases short and J 1 base short, with 11 bases between. The CDR3 region is CASSPHLRNTEAFF. The DNA for the CDR3 is TGTGCCAGCAGTCCTCACTTGAGGAACACTGAAGCTTTCTTT.

The V call is TRBV5-4, the J call TRBJ1-1; D is unclear. The CDR3 is made up of 14 amino acids. V lost 3 bases to trimming and J lost 1 base, with 10 bases between them. The germline V gene has CDR1 SGHNT and CDR2 YYREEE (reference sequence). The DNA for the CDR3 is TGTGCCAGCAGCTGGGAGGTTGGGAACACTGAAGCTTTCTTT. This translates into CASSWEVGNTEAFF.

CDR3 sequence: CASSHSRDRGLSHGYTF. The DNA of the CDR3 is TGCGCCAGCAGTCATTCCCGGGACAGGGGGCTTTCGCATGGCTACACCTTC. V and J are TRBV23-1 and TRBJ1-2; TRBD1 matches at 12 bases. TRBV23-1 is an open reading frame, and its role is uncertain. Unmatched junction bases numbered 11, after V lost 3 bases and J lost 6 bases. The CDR3 runs 17 residues.

This CDR3 is CASRRQGAEVGELFF. Here the CDR3 DNA reads TGTGCCAGCAGGAGACAGGGGGCTGAGGTCGGGGAGCTGTTTTTT. J is TRBJ2-2 and V is TRBV6-1; 10 bases map to TRBD1. Germline V lookup: CDR1 MNHNS, CDR2 SASEGT. With V trimmed by 6 bases and J by 7 bases, 8 bases remained unmatched. The CDR3 extends over 15 amino acids.

The V and J genes are TRBV19 and TRBJ1-2, with TRBD1 matching 9 bases. With 3 bases clipped from V and 8 bases from J, the junction kept 7 bases outside the gene matches. Per germline, CDR1 LNHDA and CDR2 SQIVND (reference sequence). This CDR3 region has 14 residues. CDR3 region: CASSILQGARGYTF. Written as DNA, the CDR3 is TGTGCCAGTAGTATTTTACAGGGGGCGAGGGGCTACACCTTC.

This chain connects TRBV30 to TRBJ2-1; TRBD2 is a possible D gene (5 bases). V lost 0 bases and J 5 bases, leaving 8 bases between the germline ends. The CDR3 sequence is 13 residues long. Per the germline V gene, CDR1 is GTSNPN and CDR2 is SVGIG (reference sequence). CDR3 loop: CAWSVGGDNEQFF. The CDR3 DNA sequence: TGTGCCTGGAGTGTAGGAGGAGACAATGAGCAGTTCTTC. The full variable domain, completed using reference TRBV30 and TRBJ2-1, is SQTIHQWPATLVQPVGSPLSLECTVEGTSNPNLYWYRQAAGRGLQLLFYSVGIGQISSEVPQNLSASRPQDRQFILSSKKLLLSDSGFYLCAWSVGGDNEQFFGPGTRLTVL.

The rearrangement uses TRBV7-2 and TRBJ2-2; D remains ambiguous. With 5 bases removed from V and 4 bases from J, the gap between germline ends came to 8 bases. The CDR3 contains 13 residues. The V gene's germline CDR1 is SGHTA and CDR2 FQGNSA. The CDR3, as DNA: TGTGCCAGCAGCGACGTAGTCACCGGGGAGCTGTTTTTT. Its protein is CASSDVVTGELFF.

The V and J genes are TRBV28 and TRBJ2-7; D is unresolved. Germline V gene sequence: CDR1 MDHEN, CDR2 SYDVKM. V lost 5 bases to trimming and J lost 6 bases, with 14 bases between them. The CDR3 extends over 13 amino acids. The CDR3, as DNA: TGTGCCAGCAGTACACCAGGCCGCGGCGAGCAGTACTTC. Its protein is CASSTPGRGEQYF.

This clone appeared once. The V gene is TRBV28, the J gene TRBJ2-5, with a weak D call TRBD2 (6 bases). Trimming took off 0 bases at V and 5 bases at J, with 13 bases between the two ends. Germline V gives CDR1 MDHEN, CDR2 SYDVKM. This CDR3 is 15 amino acids long. Here the CDR3 DNA reads TGTGCCAGCAGTTTATGGGGGGGAACGGCGGAGACCCAGTACTTC. This encodes CASSLWGGTAETQYF.